The 28 T cell receptor beta chains below all came from one sample that was sequenced in a study of blood T cell repertoires in COVID-19 (dated by TCRdb to 2018 to 2021). Library creation used the immunoSEQ multiplex PCR assay. This is the immuneACCESS table as TCRdb keeps it, with only in-frame sequences that have V and J called. A part of the clones is gone; compared with another copy, unresolved V genes explain less than half, and the rest is unexplained. The sample table holds 120,000 to 150,000 clones, of which 80% to 85% were seen once. The ten largest clones take up 35% to 40% of the sample. Input material: peripheral blood. Every receptor here comes from a human donor in a cohort sampled during active COVID-19.

Here the CDR3 reads CASTRGTSGNTIYF. DNA for the CDR3: TGTGCCAGCACCCGCGGGACGTCTGGAAACACCATATATTTT. This chain joins TRBV6-5 and TRBJ1-3; perhaps TRBD1 as D (5 bases). The CDR3 consists of 14 residues. Trimming took off 7 bases at V and 1 base at J, with 11 bases between the two ends. CDR1 and CDR2 from the germline V gene are MNHEY and SVGAGI.

V gene TRBV14 combines with J gene TRBJ1-4; maybe TRBD1 (5 bases). V gave up 2 bases and J gave up 8 bases, with 15 bases separating them. This CDR3 has 15 amino acids. The germline V gene has CDR1 SGHDN and CDR2 FVKESK. This CDR3 is CASSQQGKLREKLFF. As DNA, the CDR3 is TGTGCCAGCAGCCAACAGGGTAAACTAAGAGAAAAACTGTTTTTT.

The chain links TRBV7-2 to TRBJ1-1; 8 bases agree with TRBD1. Losses at the gene ends were 6 bases for V and 4 bases for J; bases not matched to a gene: 4. The length of the CDR3 is 13 residues. The germline V gene encodes CDR1 SGHTA and CDR2 FQGNSA. CDR3: CASRETGGTEAFF. The CDR3 DNA reads as TGTGCCAGCAGGGAAACAGGGGGCACTGAAGCTTTCTTT.

The CDR3 nucleotides are TGCGCCAGCAGCTTTGGGGCAGGGGTCGACCAGCCCCAGCATTTT. This codes for CASSFGAGVDQPQHF. The V call is TRBV5-1, the J call TRBJ1-5, with a tentative D call TRBD1 (6 bases). Germline V gives CDR1 SGHRS, CDR2 YFSETQ. The CDR3 has 15 amino acids. Trimming took 2 bases from V and 7 from J, leaving 16 bases between them.

Of note for this clone: One base away lies a much larger clone, so this may be a sequencing read error. The genes are TRBV7-2 and TRBJ2-5, with 8 bases fitting TRBD1. The CDR3 totals 15 residues. Germline values: CDR1 SGHTA, CDR2 FQGNSA. The junction had 1 base not matched to a gene; V was cut back by 1 base and J by 0 bases. The CDR3: CASSLGDRNQETQYF. The CDR3 DNA is TGTGCCAGCAGCTTAGGGGACAGGAACCAAGAGACCCAGTACTTC.

V gene TRBV19 combines with J gene TRBJ1-1, with 7 bases that match TRBD1. In germline, CDR1 is LNHDA, CDR2 SQIVND (reference sequence). The CDR3 spans 15 residues. J was trimmed by 6 bases and V by 7 bases; bases with no gene match: 14. The CDR3 protein is CASMSAGTVTAEAFF. CDR3 sequence (DNA): TGTGCCAGTATGTCGGCCGGGACAGTTACCGCTGAAGCTTTCTTT.

The V gene is TRBV7-9, the J gene TRBJ2-1; 8 bases are shared with TRBD1. Germline V CDR1 and CDR2: SEHNR, FQNEAQ (reference sequence). After removal of 5 bases from V and 8 bases from J, the junction contained 11 bases not matched to a gene. The CDR3 runs to 15 residues. Here the CDR3 DNA reads TGTGCCAGCAGCGCCCAGGGGGCTCGTAACTATGAGCAGTTCTTC. Protein sequence: CASSAQGARNYEQFF.

The chain joins TRBV6-6 to TRBJ1-4; a weak D match, TRBD1 (6 bases). V was clipped by 6 bases and J by 0 bases, with 8 bases between them. The CDR3 is made up of 14 amino acids. Germline V gene sequence: CDR1 MNHNY, CDR2 SVGAGI (reference sequence). In DNA form, the CDR3 reads TGTGCCAGCAGCGCAGGGGCAACTAATGAAAAACTGTTTTTT. Translated, it gives CASSAGATNEKLFF.

The V call is TRBV2, the J call TRBJ2-5; 12 nucleotides agree with TRBD1. With 5 bases clipped from V and 5 bases from J, the junction kept 6 bases outside the gene matches. The CDR3 has 15 residues. In germline, CDR1 is SNHLY, CDR2 FYNNEI. The CDR3 spells CASSSGTGGRETQYF. DNA of the CDR3: TGTGCCAGCAGTTCCGGGACAGGGGGCAGGGAGACCCAGTACTTC.

This clone was seen only a few times. V gene TRBV7-9 combines with J gene TRBJ1-3; maybe TRBD1 (5 bases). V was trimmed by 4 bases and J by 2 bases, leaving 15 bases between them. CDR3 length equals 16 residues. Germline-derived CDR1 and CDR2 are SEHNR and FQNEAQ (reference sequence). CDR3 region: CASSWAQGPTGNTIYF. CDR3 nucleotide sequence: TGTGCCAGCAGCTGGGCGCAGGGTCCCACTGGAAACACCATATATTTT.

V is TRBV7-6 and J is TRBJ2-5; 12 bases are shared with TRBD2. The germline V gene has CDR1 SGHVS and CDR2 FNYEAQ. The CDR3 totals 18 residues. Germline trimming cut 2 bases from V and 0 bases from J; bases unmatched to any gene: 7. CDR3 region: CASSLLGLAGRYQETQYF. CDR3 sequence (DNA): TGTGCCAGCAGCTTATTAGGACTAGCGGGGCGGTACCAAGAGACCCAGTACTTC.

The table lists this clone with a count of one. The genes are TRBV30 and TRBJ1-3, with a weak D call TRBD1 (6 bases). V was trimmed by 7 bases and J by 4 bases, leaving 17 bases between them. CDR3 size: 14 residues. Germline CDR1 and CDR2: GTSNPN and SVGIG (reference sequence). In nucleotides, the CDR3 is TGTGCCTCTTCTAGGACAGTGCAAGGAAACACCATATATTTT. Its translation is CASSRTVQGNTIYF. Full variable domain (rest looked up from reference TRBV30 and TRBJ1-3): SQTIHQWPATLVQPVGSPLSLECTVEGTSNPNLYWYRQAAGRGLQLLFYSVGIGQISSEVPQNLSASRPQDRQFILSSKKLLLSDSGFYLCASSRTVQGNTIYFGEGSWLTVV.

This chain joins TRBV7-2 and TRBJ2-4, with a possible D match to TRBD2 (6 bases). V lost 5 bases and J 13 bases, leaving 18 bases between the germline ends. CDR1 and CDR2 (germline): SGHTA, FQGNSA. This CDR3 is 13 amino acids long. CDR3 DNA: TGTGCCAGCAGCCCCTCCCCTCAGGGACTGCAGTACTTC. It encodes CASSPSPQGLQYF.

This sequence joins TRBV14 and TRBJ1-2, with 8 bases lining up with TRBD1. This CDR3 has 12 residues. V lost 4 bases to trimming and J lost 7 bases; unmatched junction nucleotides: 2. Per the germline V gene, CDR1 is SGHDN and CDR2 is FVKESK. Here the CDR3 reads CASSPDRVGYTF. CDR3 DNA sequence: TGTGCCAGCAGCCCGGACAGGGTTGGCTACACCTTC.

This clone is a singleton in its sample. The chain couples TRBV5-1 to TRBJ2-7; possibly TRBD2 for D (6 bases). CDR3 size: 15 residues. The germline V gene has CDR1 SGHRS and CDR2 YFSETQ. V was pared by 4 bases and J by 3 bases, with 17 bases between. The CDR3 DNA is TGCGCCAGCAGCGGCGGGACTTCGGGAAACTACGAGCAGTACTTC. This gives the protein CASSGGTSGNYEQYF.

This clone has a count of ten or more. The rearrangement links TRBV7-8 to TRBJ2-7; the match to TRBD1 covers 10 bases. The CDR3 length is 15 residues. Germline V gene data show CDR1 as SGHVS and CDR2 as FQNEAQ. V lost 4 bases and J lost 5; bases outside the gene matches: 8. CDR3 sequence: CASSYPGQGNNEQYF. For the CDR3, the DNA is TGTGCCAGCAGCTATCCGGGACAGGGGAATAACGAGCAGTACTTC.

The V gene is TRBV2, the J gene TRBJ1-1; tentative D call: TRBD1 (5 bases). The CDR3 consists of 15 residues. Germline V CDR1 and CDR2: SNHLY, FYNNEI. V was clipped by 7 bases and J by 2 bases, with 17 bases between them. CDR3 nucleotides: TGTGCCAGCACCCTTGGGGCAGGCCAAAACACTGAAGCTTTCTTT. It specifies CASTLGAGQNTEAFF.

J is TRBJ1-1 and V is TRBV10-3; perhaps TRBD1 as D (5 bases). The CDR3 consists of 14 residues. V was cut by 5 bases and J by 2 bases, with 12 bases left in between. Germline V gives CDR1 ENHRY, CDR2 SYGVKD. This chain's CDR3 is CAISKDIFNTEAFF. In DNA, the CDR3 is TGTGCCATCAGTAAGGACATTTTCAACACTGAAGCTTTCTTT.

This chain uses TRBV6-1 with TRBJ1-5, with TRBD1 matching over 7 bases. Germline-derived CDR1 and CDR2 are MNHNS and SASEGT. This CDR3 region has 15 residues. Unmatched junction bases numbered 6, after V lost 2 bases and J lost 5 bases. CDR3 in DNA: TGTGCCAGCAGTGAACGGCCCAGGGGGGATCAGCCCCAGCATTTT. As protein: CASSERPRGDQPQHF.

The V gene is TRBV5-4, the J gene TRBJ1-2; 7 bases are a match to TRBD1. The CDR3 runs 13 residues. V gave up 4 bases and J gave up 4 bases; unmatched junction bases: 4. Germline CDR1 is SGHNT and CDR2 is YYREEE (reference sequence). The CDR3 loop is CASSDRASYGYTF. CDR3 sequence (DNA): TGTGCCAGCAGCGACAGGGCCTCCTATGGCTACACCTTC.

This clone was picked up one time. This chain links TRBV10-3 with TRBJ1-4, with 12 bases identical to TRBD1. The germline CDR1 and CDR2 sequences are ENHRY and SYGVKD. The CDR3 has 16 residues. The V and J ends lost 3 bases and 6 bases, in that order; junction bases with no gene match: 5. Written as DNA, the CDR3 is TGTGCCATCAGTGAAGGAGGGACAGGGGGCGATGAAAAACTGTTTTTT. Protein product: CAISEGGTGGDEKLFF.

This clone came up once. The chain joins TRBV28 to TRBJ1-1, with unresolved D. CDR3 size: 15 residues. CDR1 and CDR2 from the germline V gene are MDHEN and SYDVKM. V lost 5 bases and J 1 base, leaving 14 bases between the germline ends. The CDR3 is CASSPGGQANTEAFF. The CDR3 DNA reads TGTGCCAGCAGTCCGGGAGGGCAGGCGAACACTGAAGCTTTCTTT.

V usage is TRBV27 and J usage is TRBJ1-2, with 7 bases fitting TRBD1. Germline CDR1 reads MNHEY; CDR2 reads SMNVEV (reference sequence). This CDR3 region has 15 residues. V shed 2 bases and J 5 bases; nucleotides not matched to a gene: 8. The CDR3 reads CASSLGSTGLYGYTF. The CDR3 DNA follows: TGTGCCAGCAGTTTAGGGTCGACAGGGCTGTATGGCTACACCTTC.

V usage is TRBV27 and J usage is TRBJ2-2; 7 nucleotides align to TRBD2. The CDR3 sequence is 17 residues long. CDR1 is MNHEY and CDR2 is SMNVEV in the germline V gene (reference sequence). The trim removed 8 bases at V and 3 bases at J, leaving 15 bases unmatched. CDR3 sequence: CASSPWRGGAYTGELFF. CDR3 nucleotide sequence: TGTGCCAGCTCCCCCTGGCGGGGAGGGGCTTACACCGGGGAGCTGTTTTTT.

This sequence joins TRBV4-3 and TRBJ2-2; TRBD1 aligns across 7 bases. The V segment lost 4 bases and the J segment 0 bases; nucleotides outside the gene matches: 11. This CDR3 contains 18 residues. Germline V gives CDR1 LGHNA, CDR2 YSLEER. In DNA, the CDR3 is TGCGCCAGCAGCCGCCGGGGACAGAACTACGCGAACACCGGGGAGCTGTTTTTT. This sequence encodes CASSRRGQNYANTGELFF.

The rearrangement uses TRBV7-2 and TRBJ1-2; D is unclear. The ends were cut back, 3 bases at V and 4 bases at J, with 18 bases in the middle. The germline V gene has CDR1 SGHTA and CDR2 FQGNSA. The CDR3 covers 16 residues. The CDR3 region is CASSLRVADRGYGYTF. CDR3 DNA sequence: TGTGCCAGCAGCTTGCGGGTTGCAGATCGGGGCTATGGCTACACCTTC. The variable domain in full, completed from reference TRBV7-2 and TRBJ1-2, reads GAGVSQSPSNKVTEKGKDVELRCDPISGHTALYWYRQSLGQGLEFLIYFQGNSAPDKSGLPSDRFSAERTGGSVSTLTIQRTQQEDSAVYLCASSLRVADRGYGYTFGSGTRLTVV.

The chain combines TRBV7-6 with TRBJ2-5, with 7 bases matching TRBD2. CDR1 SGHVS and CDR2 FNYEAQ come from the germline V gene. With V trimmed by 0 bases and J by 5 bases, 6 bases remained unmatched. This CDR3 spans 15 amino acids. The CDR3 nucleotides read TGTGCCAGCAGCTTAGCGGGGCTGGGAGGGGAGACCCAGTACTTC. Protein product: CASSLAGLGGETQYF.

The V gene is TRBV15, the J gene TRBJ2-7, with D perhaps TRBD2 (7 bases). This CDR3 has 16 residues. Germline-derived CDR1 and CDR2 are LNHNV and YYDKDF (reference sequence). V was pared by 0 bases and J by 4 bases, with 16 bases between. The CDR3 DNA sequence: TGTGCCACCAGCAGAGATTGGGCGGGGGCAAGGTACGAGCAGTACTTC. Translated, it gives CATSRDWAGARYEQYF.